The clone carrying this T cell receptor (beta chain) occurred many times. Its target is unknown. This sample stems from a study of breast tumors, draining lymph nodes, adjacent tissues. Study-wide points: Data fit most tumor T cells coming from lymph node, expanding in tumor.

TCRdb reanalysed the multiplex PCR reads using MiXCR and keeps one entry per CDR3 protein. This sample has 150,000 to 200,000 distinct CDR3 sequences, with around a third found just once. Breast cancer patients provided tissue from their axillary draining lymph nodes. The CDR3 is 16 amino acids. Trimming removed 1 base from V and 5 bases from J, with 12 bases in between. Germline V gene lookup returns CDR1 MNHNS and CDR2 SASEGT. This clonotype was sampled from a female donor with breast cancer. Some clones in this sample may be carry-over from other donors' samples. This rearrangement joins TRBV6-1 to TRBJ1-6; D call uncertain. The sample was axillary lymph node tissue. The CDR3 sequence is CASSEEPLVNNSPLHF. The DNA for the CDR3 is TGTGCCAGCAGTGAAGAACCCCTCGTAAATAATTCACCCCTCCACTTT.